The clone carrying this T cell receptor beta chain was seen only a few times. Antigen: not known. TCRdb re-derived calls from the multiplex PCR reads in MiXCR, one entry per CDR3 protein. The repertoire includes under 350,000 distinct CDR3 sequences, around 30% of them detected once, and 1.1% sits in the top ten. Germline V gives CDR1 KGHSH, CDR2 LQKENI. This CDR3 region has 14 residues. Trimming removed 3 bases from V and 6 bases from J, with 14 bases in between. The data belong to a study of breast tumors, draining lymph nodes, adjacent tissues. Study-wide findings and caveats: Data only fit, rather than demonstrated, lymph node origin of most tumor T cells.

Axillary draining lymph nodes of breast cancer patients supplied the node samples. The TCR sequence derives from a female donor with breast cancer. Some clones in this sample may be carry-over from other donors' samples. Material: axillary lymph node tissue. The chain carries TRBV18 and TRBJ1-2; D ambiguous. The CDR3 spells CASSPSQYPDGYTF. The DNA of the CDR3 is TGTGCCAGCTCACCGAGTCAATACCCAGATGGCTACACCTTC.